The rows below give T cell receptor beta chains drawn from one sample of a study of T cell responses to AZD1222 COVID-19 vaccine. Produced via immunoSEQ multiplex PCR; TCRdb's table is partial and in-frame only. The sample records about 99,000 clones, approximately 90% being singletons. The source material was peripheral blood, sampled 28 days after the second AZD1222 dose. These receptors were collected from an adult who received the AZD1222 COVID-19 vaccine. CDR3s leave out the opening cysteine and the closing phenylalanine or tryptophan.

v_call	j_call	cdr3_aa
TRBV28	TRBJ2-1	ASSLRMKRLAAGNEQF
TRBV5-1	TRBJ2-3	ASSLQGWTDTQY
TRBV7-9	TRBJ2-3	ASSWDSPAQY
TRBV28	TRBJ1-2	ASSPGQKTGGYT
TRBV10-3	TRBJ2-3	AISEISRRGGPSGTDTQY
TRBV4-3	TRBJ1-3	ASSQAAGPQGDGNTIY
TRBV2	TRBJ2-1	ASRDPLDEQF
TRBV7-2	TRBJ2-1	ASSLGQGPYNEQF
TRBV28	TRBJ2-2	ASSRDGTGELF
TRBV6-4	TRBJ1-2	ASSEGGTGVGGYT
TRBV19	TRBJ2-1	ASSVRRQIYNEQF
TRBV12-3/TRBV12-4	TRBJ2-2	ASSLGEGGELF
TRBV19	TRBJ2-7	ASSLTDAYSYEQY
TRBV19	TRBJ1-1	ASGPAGVGTEAF
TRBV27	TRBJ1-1	ASSFQPNTEAF
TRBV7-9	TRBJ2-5	ASSLLSVQETQY
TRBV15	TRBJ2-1	ATSRPGTSARDEQF
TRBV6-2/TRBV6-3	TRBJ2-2	ASSYDHTGELF
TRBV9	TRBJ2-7	ASSEGLAASVEQY
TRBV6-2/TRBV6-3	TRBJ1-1	ASSYPTPDRKAF
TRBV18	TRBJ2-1	ASSPQSGIYSYNEQF
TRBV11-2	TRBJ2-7	ASSLTNGYEQY
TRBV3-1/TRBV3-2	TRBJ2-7	ASSPGLAGTYEQY
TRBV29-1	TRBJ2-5	SVEAVTQY
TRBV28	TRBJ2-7	ASSFSGGPSYEQY
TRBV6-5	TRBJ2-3	ASKGGSRTDTQY
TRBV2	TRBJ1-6	ASSLKQGHNSPLH
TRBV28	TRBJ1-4	ASTHGRLYEKLF
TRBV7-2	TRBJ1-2	ASSLAGIGGYT
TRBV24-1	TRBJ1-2	ATSDDARGYGYT
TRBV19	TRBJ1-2	ASSIIDASNYGYT
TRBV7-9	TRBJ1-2	ASSPGTDGYT
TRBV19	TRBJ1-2	ASSLGTGYT
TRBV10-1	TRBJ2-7	ASRLYEQY
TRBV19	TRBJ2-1	ASSIGLAGGSVYNEQF
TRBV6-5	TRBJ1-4	ASSYTKGKLF
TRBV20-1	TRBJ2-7	SASYASGSYEQY
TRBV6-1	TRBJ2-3	ASSERGQGSDTQY
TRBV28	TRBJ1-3	ASNRVLGNTIY
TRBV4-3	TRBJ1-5	ASSQDLWSDQPQH
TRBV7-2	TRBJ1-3	ASSLGDSGNTIY
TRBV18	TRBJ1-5	ASTDSINQPQH
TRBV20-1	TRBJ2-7	SAPQTYEQY
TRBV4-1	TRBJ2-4	ASSQSSGLPGDIQY